This T cell receptor (beta chain) was observed in a study of blood T cell repertoires in COVID-19. Some clones are missing from TCRdb's copy, which holds only in-frame ones; the method was immunoSEQ multiplex PCR. The sample carries 200,000 to 250,000 clones, around 84% recorded once. This CDR3 is 18 amino acids long. In germline, CDR1 is MNHEY, CDR2 SVGEGT. Trimming removed 4 bases from V and 7 bases from J; junction bases left unmatched: 18. The TCR comes from a woman older than 75 with active or convalescent COVID-19. The rearrangement joins TRBV6-2 or TRBV6-3 to TRBJ2-1, with TRBD1 matching 8 bases. Sequencing was done on a sample of peripheral blood. The chain's CDR3 is CASSSRGWQGAFTNEQFF. The CDR3, as DNA: TGTGCCAGCAGTTCTCGGGGCTGGCAGGGGGCATTCACGAATGAGCAGTTCTTC.